This T cell receptor (beta chain) is from a study of post-analysis software for immune sequencing data. Germline CDR1 reads SEHNR; CDR2 reads FQNEAQ (reference sequence). This CDR3 comprises 11 residues. V lost 7 bases, J lost 7 bases, and 8 bases lay in between. Points on this clonotype: What it binds is unknown.

The library was made from cDNA and included unique molecular identifiers. TCRdb recomputed calls from the PCR reads with MiXCR, one row per CDR3 protein. The sample records some 690,000 distinct CDR3 sequences, roughly three fifths being singletons. Study outcomes and limitations: Strong co-clustering by F measure linked samples that shared a preparation batch. Controls had lower frequencies than patients of four or five TRBV segments, which included TRBV5-6, TRBV5-1 and TRBV20-1.

The sequence was obtained from a girl aged 2 to 9 with multiple sclerosis. The chain carries TRBV7-9 and TRBJ2-1, with D maybe TRBD2 (5 bases). Sequencing was done on a sample of blood. The CDR3 coding sequence is TGTGCCAGCAAGAGGAGGAATGAGCAGTTCTTC. Translating it yields CASKRRNEQFF.